This T cell receptor beta chain came from a study of T cell responses to AZD1222 COVID-19 vaccine. The study's findings and limits: Dominant CD4 TCR responses targeted spike regions 160-218 and 743-854.

The protocol was immunoSEQ multiplex PCR, while the TCRdb copy is restricted to in-frame clones and leaves out a portion. The sample includes fewer than 200,000 clones, around 88% of them seen just once. Details on this clone: Its antigen is unidentified.

The CDR3 consists of 14 residues. Per the germline V gene, CDR1 is SGHTS and CDR2 is YDEGEE. The V end was cut by 2 bases, the J end by 4 bases, with 10 bases between. This rearrangement joins TRBV5-8 to TRBJ1-5; TRBD1 might be the D (5 bases). The TCR originated in an adult in good health. Material: peripheral blood, obtained on day 0 of AZD1222 vaccination. CDR3 loop: CASSFRGRNQPQHF. CDR3 nucleotide sequence: TGTGCCAGCAGCTTTCGGGGACGGAATCAGCCCCAGCATTTT.